This T cell receptor beta chain was sequenced in a study of cytotoxic CD8 clonotypes in ibrutinib-treated CLL. CDR1 and CDR2 (germline): SQVTM, ANQGSEA. The V gene lost 4 bases and the J gene lost 0 bases, with 10 bases spanning the gap. The CDR3 extends over 14 amino acids. Findings and limits, study-wide: Lymph node repertoires were not studied, and sampling times were unmatched.

Using immunoSEQ multiplex PCR, the repertoire was profiled, and TCRdb retains in-frame clones only, with some absent. Seen here are hundreds of thousands of clones, about three quarters observed once, and the top ten hold approximately 15%. Note on this clone: Its antigen is as yet unknown.

V is TRBV29-1 and J is TRBJ2-4, with D perhaps assigned TRBD1 or TRBD2 (5 bases each). The sequenced sample was PBMCs, obtained after 24 months of ibrutinib treatment. The TCR sequence derives from a human donor with chronic lymphocytic leukemia. In DNA form, the CDR3 reads TGCAGCGTTGGAGGGGATATAGCCAAAAACATTCAGTACTTC. Translated: CSVGGDIAKNIQYF.